These 9 T cell receptor beta chains share one sample of origin, sequenced in a study of T cells of healthy individuals. TCRdb analysed the 5' RACE reads with MiXCR anew, one entry per CDR3 protein. The profile shows around 90,000 distinct CDR3 sequences, 4% to 5.5% of them singletons. These receptors all come from a female donor in good health.

The chain joins TRBV12-3 or TRBV12-4 to TRBJ1-2; 10 nucleotides line up with TRBD1. The CDR3 contains 13 residues. Trimming at V came to 4 bases and at J to 5 bases, leaving 1 base not matched to a gene. The CDR3 DNA is TGTGCCAGCAGTTGGGACAGGGGTTATGGCTACACCTTC. Translated: CASSWDRGYGYTF.

In its sample, this clonotype was seen many times. V and J are TRBV12-3 or TRBV12-4 and TRBJ1-4, with 7 bases matching TRBD1. This CDR3 comprises 14 residues. J gave up 6 bases and V 7 bases, and 8 bases lay outside the gene matches. CDR3 nucleotides: TGTGCCAGCACCCCGGGACAGCCCGATGAAAAACTGTTTTTT. Protein sequence: CASTPGQPDEKLFF.

The chain employs TRBV28 and TRBJ2-3; D perhaps matches TRBD2 (5 bases). CDR1 is MDHEN, CDR2 SYDVKM, per germline. Trimming cost V 3 bases and J 3 bases, with 16 bases left between them. This CDR3 region has 16 residues. The CDR3 DNA is TGTGCCAGCAGTTTTCTAGCAGGAGAGACAACAGATACGCAGTATTTT. Amino acid sequence: CASSFLAGETTDTQYF.

The V and J genes are TRBV7-9 and TRBJ2-7, with a tentative D call TRBD1 (5 bases). Germline V gene data show CDR1 as SEHNR and CDR2 as FQNEAQ (reference sequence). The germline V and J ends were trimmed by 5 bases and 0 bases, with 17 bases remaining between them. The CDR3 runs to 16 residues. The CDR3 loop is CASSPLRGHNSYEQYF. The CDR3 coding sequence is TGTGCCAGCAGCCCGTTGAGAGGACACAACTCCTACGAGCAGTACTTC.

This clonotype was seen at least ten times. The V gene is TRBV20-1, the J gene TRBJ1-2; no reliable D call. Trimming took off 6 bases at V and 5 bases at J, with 16 bases between the two ends. The CDR3 has 13 residues. Germline-derived CDR1 and CDR2 are DFQATT and SNEGSKA (reference sequence). As DNA, the CDR3 is TGCAGTGCCGTCCCCGGGTCCTCATATGGCTACACCTTC. This sequence encodes CSAVPGSSYGYTF.

This chain uses TRBV5-6 with TRBJ2-3, with D uncertain. The V end lost 3 bases, the J end lost 2 bases, and 10 bases lay between the germline ends. CDR1 is SGHDT and CDR2 is YYEEEE in the germline V gene. The CDR3 runs 14 residues. This chain's CDR3 is CASSSLISTDTQYF. CDR3 coding DNA: TGTGCCAGCAGCTCTTTAATATCCACAGATACGCAGTATTTT.

The sample holds many counts of this clonotype. The chain employs TRBV6-5 and TRBJ2-7; TRBD1 matches 8 bases. CDR1 and CDR2 (germline): MNHEY, SVGAGI. The CDR3 totals 16 residues. The J segment lost 2 bases and the V segment lost 4 bases, leaving 10 bases of the junction unmatched. The CDR3 coding sequence is TGTGCCAGCAGTTCCGAGGGCGACAGGGGAACCTACGAGCAGTACTTC. This encodes CASSSEGDRGTYEQYF.

This clonotype was counted many times. The V gene is TRBV20-1, the J gene TRBJ1-1, with D uncertain. The germline gives CDR1 DFQATT, CDR2 SNEGSKA (reference sequence). CDR3 length equals 14 residues. V was shortened by 0 bases and J by 0 bases, with 8 bases between the two germline ends. CDR3 in DNA: TGCAGTGCTAGAGATCTTGCGGTGAACACTGAAGCTTTCTTT. Residues: CSARDLAVNTEAFF.

The CDR3 here is CASSVGGGGPYEQYF. The DNA of the CDR3 is TGTGCCAGCAGCGTAGGCGGGGGAGGGCCGTACGAGCAGTACTTC. The rearrangement links TRBV9 to TRBJ2-7; TRBD2 matches 7 bases. Germline assignment: CDR1 SGDLS and CDR2 YYNGEE. V lost 0 bases and J lost 4; bases outside the gene matches: 7. The CDR3 extends over 15 amino acids.